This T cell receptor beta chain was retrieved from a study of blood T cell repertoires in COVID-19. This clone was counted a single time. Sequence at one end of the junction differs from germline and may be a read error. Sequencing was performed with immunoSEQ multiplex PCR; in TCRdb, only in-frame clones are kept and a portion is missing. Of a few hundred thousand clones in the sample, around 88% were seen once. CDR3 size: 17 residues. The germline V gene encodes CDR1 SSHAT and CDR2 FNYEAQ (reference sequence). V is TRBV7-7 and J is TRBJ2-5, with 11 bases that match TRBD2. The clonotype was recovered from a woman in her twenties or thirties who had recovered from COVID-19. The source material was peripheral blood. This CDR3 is CASSLGVSGGEQETQYF. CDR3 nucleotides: TGTGCTAGCAGCTTAGGCGTTAGCGGGGGGGAACAAGAGACCCAGTACTTC.